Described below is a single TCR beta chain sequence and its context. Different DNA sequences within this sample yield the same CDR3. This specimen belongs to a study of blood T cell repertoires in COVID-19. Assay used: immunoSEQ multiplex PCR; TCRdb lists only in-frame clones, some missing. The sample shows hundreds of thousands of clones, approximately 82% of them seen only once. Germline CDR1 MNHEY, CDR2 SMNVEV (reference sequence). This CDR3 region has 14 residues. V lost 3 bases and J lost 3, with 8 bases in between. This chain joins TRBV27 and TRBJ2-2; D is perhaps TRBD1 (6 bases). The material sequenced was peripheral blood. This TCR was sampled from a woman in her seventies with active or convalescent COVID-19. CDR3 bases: TGTGCCAGCAGTTTGGACAGATACACCGGGGAGCTGTTTTTT. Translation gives CASSLDRYTGELFF.